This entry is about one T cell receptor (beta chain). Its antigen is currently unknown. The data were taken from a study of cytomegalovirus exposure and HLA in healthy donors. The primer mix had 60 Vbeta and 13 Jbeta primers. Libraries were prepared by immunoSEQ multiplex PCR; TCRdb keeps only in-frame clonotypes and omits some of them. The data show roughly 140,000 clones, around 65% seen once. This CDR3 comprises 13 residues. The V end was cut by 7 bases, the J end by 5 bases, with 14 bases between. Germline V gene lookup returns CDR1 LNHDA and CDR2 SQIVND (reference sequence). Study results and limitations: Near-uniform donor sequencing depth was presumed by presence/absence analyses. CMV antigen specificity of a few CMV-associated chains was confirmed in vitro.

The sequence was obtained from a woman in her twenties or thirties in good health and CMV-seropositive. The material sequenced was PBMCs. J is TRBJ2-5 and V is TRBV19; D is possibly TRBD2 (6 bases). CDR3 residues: CASNGRDWETQYF. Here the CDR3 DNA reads TGTGCCAGTAACGGGCGGGACTGGGAGACCCAGTACTTC.